These T cell receptor beta chains were read from a single sample in a study of T cell repertoires in cytomegalovirus infection. Using its own MiXCR run on the reads, TCRdb lists one record per CDR3 protein. The profile covers some 99,000 distinct CDR3 sequences, with 25% to 35% appearing a single time and roughly 77% taken by the ten largest. These receptors have no known antigen. Sequenced here: CD8+ T cells from cultured PBMCs, sampled from culture after CMV antigen stimulation. These receptors were obtained from a human donor in good health (CMV status not recorded). Some clones in this sample may be carry-over from other donors' samples. Both conserved end residues are part of each CDR3. A D gene is named only where the DNA matches it firmly. Some rows have no size entry. The others give once, few or many, or a class for an expanded clone.

clone_size: many; cdr3_length: 16; v_call: TRBV6-2/TRBV6-3; j_call: TRBJ2-1; d_call: TRBD2; cdr3_aa: CASSLTSGRVYNEQFF; cdr3_nt: TGTGCCAGCAGTTTGACTAGCGGACGCGTCTACAATGAGCAGTTCTTC
clone_size: NA; cdr3_length: 15; v_call: TRBV19; j_call: TRBJ2-1; d_call: NA; cdr3_aa: CASSLGGSSYNEQFF; cdr3_nt: TGTGCCAGTAGTCTCGGGGGAAGCTCCTACAATGAGCAGTTCTTC
clone_size: NA; cdr3_length: 15; v_call: TRBV4-1; j_call: TRBJ2-7; d_call: NA; cdr3_aa: CASSQSLAGLHEQYF; cdr3_nt: TGCGCCAGCAGCCAATCCCTCGCCGGGCTCCACGAGCAGTACTTC
clone_size: NA; cdr3_length: 16; v_call: TRBV7-9; j_call: TRBJ1-2; d_call: TRBD1; cdr3_aa: CASSSAGTGYNYGYTF; cdr3_nt: TGTGCCAGCAGCAGCGCCGGGACAGGGTATAACTATGGCTACACCTTC
clone_size: few; cdr3_length: 14; v_call: TRBV7-9; j_call: TRBJ2-1; d_call: TRBD2; cdr3_aa: CASNGGLAGAEQFF; cdr3_nt: TGTGCCAGCAACGGCGGACTAGCGGGGGCCGAGCAGTTCTTC
clone_size: few; cdr3_length: 17; v_call: TRBV12-3/TRBV12-4; j_call: TRBJ1-6; d_call: NA; cdr3_aa: CASSLDLIAAPSSPLHF; cdr3_nt: TGTGCCAGCAGTTTAGATCTAATTGCTGCCCCCAGTTCACCCCTCCACTTT
clone_size: NA; cdr3_length: 14; v_call: TRBV2; j_call: TRBJ2-3; d_call: NA; cdr3_aa: CASSGTGDPDTQYF; cdr3_nt: TGTGCCAGCAGTGGAACGGGGGACCCAGATACGCAGTATTTT
clone_size: NA; cdr3_length: 13; v_call: TRBV2; j_call: TRBJ1-2; d_call: NA; cdr3_aa: CASTELDTYGYTF; cdr3_nt: TGTGCCAGCACAGAGCTAGATACCTATGGCTACACCTTC
clone_size: few; cdr3_length: 15; v_call: TRBV28; j_call: TRBJ2-1; d_call: TRBD2; cdr3_aa: CASSPGLAGYHEQFF; cdr3_nt: TGTGCCAGCAGTCCCGGACTAGCGGGGTACCATGAGCAGTTCTTC
clone_size: many; cdr3_length: 14; v_call: TRBV4-2; j_call: TRBJ1-1; d_call: NA; cdr3_aa: CASSSGPLNTEAFF; cdr3_nt: TGTGCCAGCAGCTCGGGACCCCTTAACACTGAAGCTTTCTTT
clone_size: NA; cdr3_length: 15; v_call: TRBV11-3; j_call: TRBJ2-2; d_call: NA; cdr3_aa: CSRSLRGAVDGELFF; cdr3_nt: TGTTCCAGGAGCTTAAGGGGGGCCGTCGACGGGGAGCTGTTTTTT
clone_size: NA; cdr3_length: 17; v_call: TRBV7-1; j_call: TRBJ2-2; d_call: NA; cdr3_aa: CASRPTEGGPNTGELFF; cdr3_nt: TGTGCCAGCAGACCAACCGAGGGGGGACCGAACACCGGGGAGCTGTTTTTT
clone_size: NA; cdr3_length: 15; v_call: TRBV2; j_call: TRBJ1-2; d_call: NA; cdr3_aa: CASYRGGGPPYGYTF; cdr3_nt: TGTGCCAGCTACAGAGGGGGGGGGCCCCCGTATGGCTACACCTTC
clone_size: many; cdr3_length: 14; v_call: TRBV28; j_call: TRBJ1-4; d_call: TRBD1; cdr3_aa: CASTPGTVDEKLFF; cdr3_nt: TGTGCCAGCACCCCCGGGACAGTGGATGAAAAACTGTTTTTT
clone_size: many; cdr3_length: 15; v_call: TRBV7-9; j_call: TRBJ1-2; d_call: NA; cdr3_aa: CASIEGGVANYGYTF; cdr3_nt: TGTGCCAGCATCGAGGGGGGGGTAGCTAACTATGGCTACACCTTC
clone_size: NA; cdr3_length: 15; v_call: TRBV2; j_call: TRBJ1-1; d_call: NA; cdr3_aa: CASSEANSRNTEAFF; cdr3_nt: TGTGCCAGCAGTGAAGCCAACAGCAGGAACACTGAAGCTTTCTTT
clone_size: NA; cdr3_length: 15; v_call: TRBV11-3; j_call: TRBJ2-1; d_call: NA; cdr3_aa: CASSSTGMGYNEQFF; cdr3_nt: TGTGCCAGCAGCTCGACTGGGATGGGCTACAATGAGCAGTTCTTC
clone_size: NA; cdr3_length: 14; v_call: TRBV4-1; j_call: TRBJ1-5; d_call: NA; cdr3_aa: CASSQRNSNQPQHF; cdr3_nt: TGCGCCAGCAGCCAAAGAAATAGCAATCAGCCCCAGCATTTT
clone_size: few; cdr3_length: 11; v_call: TRBV28; j_call: TRBJ2-3; d_call: NA; cdr3_aa: CASSFLDTQYF; cdr3_nt: TGTGCCAGCAGTTTCCTCGATACGCAGTATTTT
clone_size: few; cdr3_length: 13; v_call: TRBV28; j_call: TRBJ2-7; d_call: NA; cdr3_aa: CASSFREIHEQYF; cdr3_nt: TGTGCCAGCAGTTTTAGGGAGATCCACGAGCAGTACTTC
clone_size: NA; cdr3_length: 15; v_call: TRBV19; j_call: TRBJ1-5; d_call: NA; cdr3_aa: CASSASGARHQPQHF; cdr3_nt: TGTGCCAGTAGTGCCTCCGGGGCTCGACATCAGCCCCAGCATTTT
clone_size: many; cdr3_length: 15; v_call: TRBV4-1; j_call: TRBJ1-2; d_call: NA; cdr3_aa: CASSQVASPNYGYTF; cdr3_nt: TGCGCCAGCAGCCAAGTCGCGTCACCAAACTATGGCTACACCTTC
clone_size: few; cdr3_length: 13; v_call: TRBV29-1; j_call: TRBJ2-3; d_call: NA; cdr3_aa: CSAWTVAGDTQYF; cdr3_nt: TGCAGCGCATGGACAGTGGCCGGGGATACGCAGTATTTT
clone_size: few; cdr3_length: 15; v_call: TRBV12-3/TRBV12-4; j_call: TRBJ2-1; d_call: NA; cdr3_aa: CASSFSLGSYNEQFF; cdr3_nt: TGTGCCAGCAGTTTCTCGCTTGGATCCTACAATGAGCAGTTCTTC
clone_size: NA; cdr3_length: 17; v_call: TRBV2; j_call: TRBJ1-2; d_call: NA; cdr3_aa: CASSVRQGHPANYGYTF; cdr3_nt: TGTGCCAGCAGTGTTAGGCAGGGGCACCCAGCTAACTATGGCTACACCTTC
clone_size: NA; cdr3_length: 12; v_call: TRBV7-8; j_call: TRBJ2-1; d_call: NA; cdr3_aa: CTSSFTGNEQFF; cdr3_nt: TGTACCAGCAGCTTTACAGGGAATGAGCAGTTCTTC
clone_size: few; cdr3_length: 14; v_call: TRBV4-1; j_call: TRBJ1-2; d_call: TRBD1; cdr3_aa: CASSQTTGAHGYTF; cdr3_nt: TGCGCCAGCAGCCAAACAACAGGGGCCCATGGCTACACCTTC
clone_size: NA; cdr3_length: 15; v_call: TRBV10-3; j_call: TRBJ1-2; d_call: NA; cdr3_aa: CAISESFQDSYGYTF; cdr3_nt: TGTGCCATCAGTGAGTCGTTTCAGGACTCCTATGGCTACACCTTC
clone_size: many; cdr3_length: 16; v_call: TRBV7-2; j_call: TRBJ2-2; d_call: NA; cdr3_aa: CASSPFTGGGTGELFF; cdr3_nt: TGTGCCAGCAGCCCCTTTACGGGGGGCGGCACCGGGGAGCTGTTTTTT
clone_size: NA; cdr3_length: 16; v_call: TRBV24-1; j_call: TRBJ2-1; d_call: TRBD1; cdr3_aa: CATSAFGQGEVDEQFF; cdr3_nt: TGTGCCACCAGTGCATTCGGACAGGGGGAAGTTGATGAGCAGTTCTTC
clone_size: few; cdr3_length: 13; v_call: TRBV2; j_call: TRBJ2-7; d_call: NA; cdr3_aa: CASSRANTNEQYF; cdr3_nt: TGTGCCAGCAGTCGGGCCAACACCAACGAGCAGTACTTC
clone_size: NA; cdr3_length: 13; v_call: TRBV29-1; j_call: TRBJ1-1; d_call: NA; cdr3_aa: CSVYGTRGTEAFF; cdr3_nt: TGCAGCGTTTACGGGACCCGAGGGACTGAAGCTTTCTTT
clone_size: NA; cdr3_length: 16; v_call: TRBV6-1; j_call: TRBJ2-7; d_call: TRBD1; cdr3_aa: CASSEAPTGLAYEQYF; cdr3_nt: TGTGCCAGCAGTGAAGCACCGACAGGGCTAGCCTACGAGCAGTACTTC
clone_size: NA; cdr3_length: 14; v_call: TRBV6-5; j_call: TRBJ1-2; d_call: NA; cdr3_aa: CASSYSLKGYGYTF; cdr3_nt: TGTGCCAGCAGTTACTCGCTGAAGGGCTATGGCTACACCTTC
clone_size: NA; cdr3_length: 17; v_call: TRBV9; j_call: TRBJ2-5; d_call: TRBD1; cdr3_aa: CASSVEGGQGYQETQYF; cdr3_nt: TGTGCCAGCAGCGTAGAGGGGGGACAGGGATACCAAGAGACCCAGTACTTC
clone_size: once; cdr3_length: 17; v_call: TRBV5-6; j_call: TRBJ2-7; d_call: TRBD2; cdr3_aa: CASSASGLAGGSYEQYF; cdr3_nt: TGTGCCAGCAGCGCGTCGGGACTAGCGGGGGGATCCTACGAGCAGTACTTC
clone_size: few; cdr3_length: 15; v_call: TRBV5-1; j_call: TRBJ2-3; d_call: NA; cdr3_aa: CASSSGDVSTDTQYF; cdr3_nt: TGCGCCAGCAGCTCGGGGGATGTCAGCACAGATACGCAGTATTTT
clone_size: NA; cdr3_length: 14; v_call: TRBV24-1; j_call: TRBJ2-5; d_call: TRBD2; cdr3_aa: CATGTSGGLETQYF; cdr3_nt: TGTGCCACCGGGACTAGCGGGGGTCTTGAGACCCAGTACTTC
clone_size: NA; cdr3_length: 12; v_call: TRBV29-1; j_call: TRBJ2-7; d_call: NA; cdr3_aa: CSVVNGAYEQYF; cdr3_nt: TGCAGCGTTGTAAATGGGGCATACGAGCAGTACTTC
clone_size: few; cdr3_length: 14; v_call: TRBV28; j_call: TRBJ2-7; d_call: NA; cdr3_aa: CASCPAAGPYEQYF; cdr3_nt: TGTGCCAGCTGTCCAGCGGCCGGACCCTACGAGCAGTACTTC
clone_size: few; cdr3_length: 15; v_call: TRBV27; j_call: TRBJ2-7; d_call: NA; cdr3_aa: CASSPYLTAWPEQYF; cdr3_nt: TGTGCCAGCAGCCCCTACTTGACAGCCTGGCCCGAGCAGTACTTC
clone_size: many; cdr3_length: 11; v_call: TRBV7-8; j_call: TRBJ2-3; d_call: NA; cdr3_aa: CASHGRNTQYF; cdr3_nt: TGTGCCAGCCACGGTAGGAATACGCAGTATTTT
clone_size: NA; cdr3_length: 13; v_call: TRBV19; j_call: TRBJ2-7; d_call: NA; cdr3_aa: CASSMGRALEQYF; cdr3_nt: TGTGCCAGTAGTATGGGCAGGGCCCTCGAGCAGTACTTC
clone_size: NA; cdr3_length: 13; v_call: TRBV10-2; j_call: TRBJ2-7; d_call: NA; cdr3_aa: CASRPRDTYEQYF; cdr3_nt: TGCGCCAGCAGGCCCCGGGACACCTACGAGCAGTACTTC
clone_size: many; cdr3_length: 15; v_call: TRBV7-2; j_call: TRBJ1-3; d_call: NA; cdr3_aa: CASSTVNSSGNTIYF; cdr3_nt: TGTGCCAGCAGTACTGTTAATTCCTCTGGAAACACCATATATTTT
clone_size: NA; cdr3_length: 14; v_call: TRBV7-9; j_call: TRBJ2-5; d_call: NA; cdr3_aa: CASSEPGPQETQYF; cdr3_nt: TGTGCCAGCAGCGAGCCGGGGCCACAAGAGACCCAGTACTTC
clone_size: many; cdr3_length: 14; v_call: TRBV6-5; j_call: TRBJ1-2; d_call: NA; cdr3_aa: CASSYRAGGYGYTF; cdr3_nt: TGTGCCAGCAGTTATCGGGCAGGAGGCTATGGCTACACCTTC
clone_size: NA; cdr3_length: 17; v_call: TRBV10-3; j_call: TRBJ2-3; d_call: NA; cdr3_aa: CAISEGRRGLSTDTQYF; cdr3_nt: TGTGCCATCAGTGAGGGGCGGCGGGGGCTAAGCACAGATACGCAGTATTTT
clone_size: NA; cdr3_length: 16; v_call: TRBV25-1; j_call: TRBJ2-3; d_call: TRBD2; cdr3_aa: CASSEELAGAGDTQYF; cdr3_nt: TGTGCCAGCAGTGAAGAACTAGCGGGGGCGGGAGATACGCAGTATTTT
clone_size: few; cdr3_length: 14; v_call: TRBV7-9; j_call: TRBJ1-6; d_call: TRBD1; cdr3_aa: CASSAGTVNSPLHF; cdr3_nt: TGTGCCAGCAGCGCCGGGACAGTCAATTCACCCCTCCACTTT